The 6 T cell receptor beta chains below come from one sample, sequenced in a study of blood T cell repertoires in COVID-19. Repertoires were generated with immunoSEQ multiplex PCR, while TCRdb's copy carries only in-frame clones and drops some. The sample includes roughly 160,000 clones, roughly 84% of them seen just once. What was sequenced was peripheral blood. The receptors stem from a man in his fifties or sixties with active or convalescent COVID-19.

The chain recombines TRBV5-4 with TRBJ1-4; TRBD1 might be the D (5 bases). V was shortened by 7 bases and J by 8 bases, with 21 bases between the two germline ends. Germline V lookup: CDR1 SGHNT, CDR2 YYREEE (reference sequence). The CDR3 is made up of 15 amino acids. The CDR3 reads CASSSRQPLGEKLFF. The CDR3 nucleotides read TGTGCCAGCTCTTCACGACAGCCCCTAGGGGAAAAACTGTTTTTT.

Sample share makes this clone medium-sized (0.01 to 0.1%). The CDR3: CASSLIQGGEQYF. The CDR3 DNA is TGTGCCAGCAGCTTAATTCAGGGTGGCGAGCAGTACTTC. V and J are TRBV7-9 and TRBJ2-7; TRBD1 is a possible D gene (5 bases). The ends were cut back, 2 bases at V and 6 bases at J, with 11 bases in the middle. There are 13 residues in the CDR3. Germline loops: CDR1 SEHNR, CDR2 FQNEAQ (reference sequence). Full variable domain (outside the CDR3, taken from reference TRBV7-9 and TRBJ2-7): DTGVSQNPRHKITKRGQNVTFRCDPISEHNRLYWYRQTLGQGPEFLTYFQNEAQLEKSRLLSDRFSAERPKGSFSTLEIQRTEQGDSAMYLCASSLIQGGEQYFGPGTRLTVT.

The chain employs TRBV5-1 and TRBJ2-7, with 7 bases identical to TRBD1. The ends lost 3 bases at V and 2 bases at J; junction bases unmatched: 2. Germline CDR1 and CDR2: SGHRS and YFSETQ. The CDR3 is made up of 13 amino acids. The CDR3 nucleotides read TGCGCCAGCAGCTCGGGACAGACCTACGAGCAGTACTTC. Translating it yields CASSSGQTYEQYF.

This sequence joins TRBV6-6 and TRBJ1-4; 11 positions agree with TRBD1. The germline CDR1 and CDR2 sequences are MNHNY and SVGAGI (reference sequence). This CDR3 region has 17 residues. V lost 5 bases and J lost 4; bases outside the gene matches: 9. CDR3 sequence (DNA): TGTGCCAGCAGTCTAGGACAGGGGGCTAAGTTTAATGAAAAACTGTTTTTT. Amino acid sequence: CASSLGQGAKFNEKLFF.

The chain employs TRBV19 and TRBJ1-1; 7 bases agree with TRBD1. The trim removed 2 bases at V and 6 bases at J, leaving 9 bases unmatched. Germline V gene data show CDR1 as LNHDA and CDR2 as SQIVND (reference sequence). The CDR3 loop spans 15 amino acids. CDR3 amino acids: CASSITGTEGAEAFF. The CDR3 DNA reads TGTGCCAGTAGTATAACCGGGACAGAGGGCGCTGAAGCTTTCTTT.

The chain uses TRBV2 and TRBJ1-2, with a possible D match to TRBD1 (5 bases). CDR3 size: 15 residues. V was pared by 5 bases and J by 4 bases, with 17 bases between. The germline CDR1 and CDR2 sequences are SNHLY and FYNNEI. The CDR3 nucleotides read TGTGCCAGCAGTCCCACGGGGGGACTCCGCTATGGCTACACCTTC. Encoded protein: CASSPTGGLRYGYTF.